The 14 T cell receptor beta chains below come from one sample, sequenced in a study of blood T cell repertoires in COVID-19. Profiling relied on immunoSEQ multiplex PCR, and the TCRdb table lists in-frame clones only, not all of them. The sample yields 150,000 to 200,000 clones, approximately 86% seen once. The material sequenced was peripheral blood. The source of these receptors is a man between 18 and 35 years old with acute or convalescent COVID-19.

This clone appeared once. CDR3 amino acids: CASSQVVRGSNQPQHF. CDR3 in DNA: TGCGCCAGCAGCCAAGTCGTCAGGGGTAGCAATCAGCCCCAGCATTTT. The chain couples TRBV4-1 to TRBJ1-5, with TRBD1 as a possible D gene (6 bases). V was cut by 1 base and J by 0 bases, with 10 bases left in between. CDR1 is MGHRA and CDR2 is YSYEKL in the germline V gene. The CDR3 sequence is 16 residues long.

This rearrangement joins TRBV6-5 to TRBJ2-1; 8 nucleotides line up with TRBD2. CDR3 length: 15 residues. Germline V gene sequence: CDR1 MNHEY, CDR2 SVGAGI. The trim removed 5 bases at V and 4 bases at J, leaving 7 bases unmatched. CDR3 sequence: CASSPSGGNYNEQFF. In DNA, the CDR3 is TGTGCCAGCAGTCCCAGCGGGGGAAATTACAATGAGCAGTTCTTC.

This sequence joins TRBV6-6 and TRBJ2-1, with 7 nucleotides matching TRBD2. Per the germline V gene, CDR1 is MNHNY and CDR2 is SVGAGI (reference sequence). This CDR3 comprises 13 residues. The junction had 9 bases not matched to a gene; V was cut back by 6 bases and J by 10 bases. The CDR3, as DNA: TGTGCCAGCAGCCCCCCAACAGCGGGGGAGCAGTTCTTC. This gives the protein CASSPPTAGEQFF.

The V call is TRBV2, the J call TRBJ2-5, with D perhaps matching TRBD1 (5 bases). CDR1 is SNHLY, CDR2 FYNNEI, per germline. The CDR3 consists of 13 residues. Trimming took 8 bases from V and 3 from J, leaving 13 bases between them. The DNA of the CDR3 is TGTGCCAGCCACCAAGCCAGGGAAGAGACCCAGTACTTC. It yields the protein CASHQAREETQYF.

The chain carries TRBV3-1 (or the pseudogene TRBV3-2) and TRBJ2-7; 7 nucleotides align to TRBD1. CDR1 LGHDT and CDR2 YNNKEL come from the germline V gene (reference sequence). The CDR3 sequence is 14 residues long. J lost 4 bases, V lost 3 bases, and 6 bases had no gene match. The CDR3 loop reads CASSQFGTEYEQYF. The DNA for the CDR3 is TGTGCCAGCAGCCAGTTCGGGACAGAGTACGAGCAGTACTTC.

The gene calls are TRBV7-2 and TRBJ2-3; 10 nucleotides agree with TRBD1. The V gene's germline CDR1 is SGHTA and CDR2 FQGNSA. The CDR3 is 16 amino acids. The trim removed 1 base at V and 2 bases at J, leaving 3 bases unmatched. The CDR3 loop reads CASSLVGTGVTDTQYF. The CDR3 nucleotides read TGTGCCAGCAGCTTAGTTGGGACAGGGGTCACAGATACGCAGTATTTT.

V gene TRBV18 combines with J gene TRBJ2-7; TRBD1 aligns across 8 bases. There are 14 residues in the CDR3. The J segment lost 6 bases and the V segment lost 6 bases, leaving 10 bases of the junction unmatched. Per the germline V gene, CDR1 is KGHSH and CDR2 is LQKENI. The CDR3 loop reads CASSHGQGSIEQYF. DNA for the CDR3: TGTGCCAGCTCTCACGGACAGGGTAGTATCGAGCAGTACTTC.

The chain links TRBV5-1 to TRBJ2-7; TRBD1 agrees at 9 bases. Germline V gives CDR1 SGHRS, CDR2 YFSETQ. Germline trimming cut 3 bases from V and 3 bases from J; bases unmatched to any gene: 4. CDR3 length: 14 amino acids. For the CDR3, the DNA is TGCGCCAGCAGCTCCGGACAGGGGAGCTACGAGCAGTACTTC. This translates into CASSSGQGSYEQYF.

The V call is TRBV10-3, the J call TRBJ2-1; 7 nucleotides line up with TRBD1. Unmatched junction bases numbered 4, after V lost 4 bases and J lost 4 bases. CDR1 and CDR2 from the germline V gene are ENHRY and SYGVKD. This CDR3 spans 14 amino acids. This CDR3 is CAISGQDRYNEQFF. The CDR3 DNA reads as TGTGCCATCAGTGGCCAGGACAGGTACAATGAGCAGTTCTTC.

The V call is TRBV2, the J call TRBJ1-5; D not certain. In germline, CDR1 is SNHLY, CDR2 FYNNEI. The V gene lost 4 bases and the J gene lost 5 bases, with 15 bases spanning the gap. This CDR3 region has 15 residues. The CDR3 is CASSGDVGSYQPQHF. The CDR3 bases are TGTGCCAGCAGTGGGGATGTGGGGAGTTATCAGCCCCAGCATTTT.

This clone showed up just a few times. The chain has TRBV5-1 and TRBJ1-3, with D perhaps TRBD1 (5 bases). Germline CDR1 and CDR2: SGHRS and YFSETQ. The CDR3 is made up of 15 amino acids. The V end was cut by 0 bases, the J end by 3 bases, with 10 bases between. The CDR3 DNA reads as TGCGCCAGCAGCTTGGTCCAGGGTCTTGGAAACACCATATATTTT. Translation: CASSLVQGLGNTIYF.

The chain is built from TRBV29-1 and TRBJ2-3; a weak D match, TRBD2 (6 bases). The ends were cut back, 6 bases at V and 2 bases at J, with 9 bases in the middle. The CDR3 is made up of 12 amino acids. Germline CDR1 and CDR2: SQVTM and ANQGSEA. CDR3 in amino acids: CSVGLYTDTQYF. CDR3 in DNA: TGCAGCGTCGGACTATACACAGATACGCAGTATTTT.

V usage is TRBV5-4 and J usage is TRBJ2-2; D possibly corresponds to TRBD2 (5 bases). V was cut by 7 bases and J by 1 base, with 11 bases left in between. Germline loops: CDR1 SGHNT, CDR2 YYREEE (reference sequence). This CDR3 has 14 amino acids. Here the CDR3 reads CASGLTVNTGELFF. DNA of the CDR3: TGTGCCAGCGGACTCACGGTGAACACCGGGGAGCTGTTTTTT.

The chain couples TRBV25-1 to TRBJ1-3; D gene uncertain. In germline, CDR1 is MGHDK, CDR2 SYGVNS. The V gene lost 3 bases and the J gene lost 2 bases, with 8 bases spanning the gap. The CDR3 runs to 14 residues. DNA of the CDR3: TGTGCCAGCAGTGATCGGGGAGCTGGAAACACCATATATTTT. It codes for CASSDRGAGNTIYF.